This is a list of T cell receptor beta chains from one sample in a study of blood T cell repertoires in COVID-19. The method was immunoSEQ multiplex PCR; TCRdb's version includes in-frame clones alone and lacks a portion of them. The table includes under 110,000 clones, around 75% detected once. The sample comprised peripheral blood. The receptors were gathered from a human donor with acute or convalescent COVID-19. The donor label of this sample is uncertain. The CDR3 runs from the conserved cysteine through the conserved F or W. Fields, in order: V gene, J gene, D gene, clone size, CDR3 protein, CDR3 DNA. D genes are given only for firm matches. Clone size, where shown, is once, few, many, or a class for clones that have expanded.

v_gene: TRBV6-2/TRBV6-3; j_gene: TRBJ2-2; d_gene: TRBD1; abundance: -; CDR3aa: CASSSGGSGTGELFF; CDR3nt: TGTGCCAGCAGTTCAGGGGGCTCGGGCACCGGGGAGCTGTTTTTT
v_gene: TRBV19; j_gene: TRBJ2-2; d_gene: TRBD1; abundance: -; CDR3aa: CASSMTGGTNTGELFF; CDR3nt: TGTGCCAGTAGTATGACAGGGGGCACCAACACCGGGGAGCTGTTTTTT
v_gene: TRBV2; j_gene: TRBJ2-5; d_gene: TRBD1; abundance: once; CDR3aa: CATSTGETQYF; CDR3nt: TGTGCCACCTCGACAGGGGAGACCCAGTACTTC
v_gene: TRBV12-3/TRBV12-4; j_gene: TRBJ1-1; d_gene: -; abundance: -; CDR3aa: CASSQKSGEAFF; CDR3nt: TGTGCCAGCAGTCAAAAATCAGGGGAGGCTTTCTTT
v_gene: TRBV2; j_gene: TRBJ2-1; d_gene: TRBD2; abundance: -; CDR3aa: CASRGLAGSSYNEQFF; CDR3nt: TGTGCCAGCCGGGGACTAGCGGGGAGCTCCTACAATGAGCAGTTCTTC
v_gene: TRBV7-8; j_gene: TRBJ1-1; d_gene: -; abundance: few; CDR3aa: CASSLKRQLNTEAFF; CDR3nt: TGTGCCAGCAGCTTAAAAAGACAGCTGAACACTGAAGCTTTCTTT
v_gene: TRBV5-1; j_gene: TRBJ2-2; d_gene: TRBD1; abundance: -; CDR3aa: CASSLGQGAETGELFF; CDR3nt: TGCGCCAGCAGCTTGGGACAGGGGGCTGAAACCGGGGAGCTGTTTTTT
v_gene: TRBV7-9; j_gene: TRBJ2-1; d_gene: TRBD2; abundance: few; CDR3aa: CASSHRTSGGAYEQFF; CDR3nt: TGTGCCAGCAGCCACCGGACTAGCGGGGGGGCCTATGAGCAGTTCTTC
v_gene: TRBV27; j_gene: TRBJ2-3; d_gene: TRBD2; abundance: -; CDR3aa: CASRAKLRWGLLAGVTDTQYF; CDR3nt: TGTGCCAGCCGAGCAAAGCTTCGCTGGGGGCTACTAGCGGGGGTCACAGATACGCAGTATTTT
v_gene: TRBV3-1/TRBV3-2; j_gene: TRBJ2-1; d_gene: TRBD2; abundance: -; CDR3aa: CASSQRREGRFF; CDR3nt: TGTGCCAGCAGCCAACGACGGGAGGGGCGGTTCTTC
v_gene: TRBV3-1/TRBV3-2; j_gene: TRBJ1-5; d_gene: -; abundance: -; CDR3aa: CASSIGRWGINQPQHF; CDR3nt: TGTGCCAGCAGCATCGGGAGGTGGGGAATCAATCAGCCCCAGCATTTT
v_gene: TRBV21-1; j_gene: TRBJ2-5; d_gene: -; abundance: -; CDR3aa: CASSKVASGDLETQYF; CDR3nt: TGTGCCAGCAGCAAAGTGGCTAGCGGTGACTTAGAGACCCAGTACTTC
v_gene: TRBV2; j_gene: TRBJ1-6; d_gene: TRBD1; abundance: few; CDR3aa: CASRWDSEKGFYNSPLHF; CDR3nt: TGTGCCAGCCGATGGGACAGTGAAAAGGGCTTTTATAATTCACCCCTCCACTTT
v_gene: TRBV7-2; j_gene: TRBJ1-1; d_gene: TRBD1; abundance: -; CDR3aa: CASTPNKGTGRVRYTEAFF; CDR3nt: TGTGCCAGCACCCCAAACAAAGGGACAGGGAGGGTGCGGTACACTGAAGCTTTCTTT
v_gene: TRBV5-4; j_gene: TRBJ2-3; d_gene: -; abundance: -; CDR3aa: CASSLRVEPYTDTQYF; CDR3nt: TGTGCCAGCAGCTTGCGAGTAGAGCCATACACAGATACGCAGTATTTT
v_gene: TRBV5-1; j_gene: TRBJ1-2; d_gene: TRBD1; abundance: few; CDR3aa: CASSLGPGGEGYTF; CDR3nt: TGCGCCAGCAGCTTGGGTCCAGGGGGCGAGGGCTACACCTTC
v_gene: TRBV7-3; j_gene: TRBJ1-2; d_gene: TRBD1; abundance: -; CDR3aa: CASSLTGQGFYGYTF; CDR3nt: TGTGCCAGCAGCTTAACGGGACAGGGATTCTATGGCTACACCTTC